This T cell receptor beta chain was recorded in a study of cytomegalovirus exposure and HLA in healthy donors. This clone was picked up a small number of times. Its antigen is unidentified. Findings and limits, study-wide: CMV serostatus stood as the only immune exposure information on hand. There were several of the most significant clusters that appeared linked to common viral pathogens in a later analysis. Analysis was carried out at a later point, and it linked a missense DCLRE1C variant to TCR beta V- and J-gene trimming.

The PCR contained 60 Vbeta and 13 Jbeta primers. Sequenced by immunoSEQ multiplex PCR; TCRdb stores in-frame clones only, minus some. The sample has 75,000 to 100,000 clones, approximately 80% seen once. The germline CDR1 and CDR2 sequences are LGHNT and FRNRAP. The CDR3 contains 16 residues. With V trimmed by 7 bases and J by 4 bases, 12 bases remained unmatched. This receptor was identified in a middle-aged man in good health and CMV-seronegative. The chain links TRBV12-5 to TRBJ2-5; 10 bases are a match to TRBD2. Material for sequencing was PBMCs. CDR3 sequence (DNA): TGTGCTAGTGCCCTAGGCGGGACTAGCGCCGTAGAGACCCAGTACTTC. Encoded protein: CASALGGTSAVETQYF. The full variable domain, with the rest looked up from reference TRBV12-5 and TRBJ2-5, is DARVTQTPRHKVTEMGQEVTMRCQPILGHNTVFWYRQTMMQGLELLAYFRNRAPLDDSGMPKDRFSAEMPDATLATLKIQPSEPRDSAVYFCASALGGTSAVETQYFGPGTRLLVL.